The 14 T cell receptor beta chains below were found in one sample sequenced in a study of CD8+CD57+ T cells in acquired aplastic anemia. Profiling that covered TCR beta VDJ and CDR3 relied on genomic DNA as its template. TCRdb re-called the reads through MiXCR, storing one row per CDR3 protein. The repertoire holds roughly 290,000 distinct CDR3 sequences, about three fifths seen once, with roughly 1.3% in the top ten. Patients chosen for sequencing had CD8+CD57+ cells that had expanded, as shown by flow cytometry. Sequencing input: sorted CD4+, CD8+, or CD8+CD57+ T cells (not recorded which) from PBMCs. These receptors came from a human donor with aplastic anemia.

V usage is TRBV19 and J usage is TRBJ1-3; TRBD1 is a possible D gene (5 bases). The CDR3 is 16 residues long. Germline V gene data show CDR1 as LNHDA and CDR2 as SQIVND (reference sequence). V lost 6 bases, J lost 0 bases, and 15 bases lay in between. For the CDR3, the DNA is TGTGCCAGTAGACGGGGGACTTCCTACTCTGGAAACACCATATATTTT. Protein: CASRRGTSYSGNTIYF.

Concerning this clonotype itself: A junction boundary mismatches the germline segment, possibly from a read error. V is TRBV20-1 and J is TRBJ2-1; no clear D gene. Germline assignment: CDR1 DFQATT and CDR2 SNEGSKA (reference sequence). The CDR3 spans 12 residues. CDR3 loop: CSASARYNEQSF. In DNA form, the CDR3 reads TGCAGTGCTAGTGCTCGTTACAATGAGCAGTCCTTC.

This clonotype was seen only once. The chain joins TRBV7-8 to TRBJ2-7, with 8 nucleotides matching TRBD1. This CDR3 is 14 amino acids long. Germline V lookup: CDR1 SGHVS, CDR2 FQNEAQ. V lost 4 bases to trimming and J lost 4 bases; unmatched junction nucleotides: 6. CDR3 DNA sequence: TGTGCCAGCAGCTCAAGACAGGGGATTTACGAGCAGTACTTC. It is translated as CASSSRQGIYEQYF. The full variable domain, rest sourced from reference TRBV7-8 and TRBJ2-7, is GAGVSQSPRYKVAKRGQDVALRCDPISGHVSLFWYQQALGQGPEFLTYFQNEAQLDKSGLPSDRFFAERPEGSVSTLKIQRTQQEDSAVYLCASSSRQGIYEQYFGPGTRLTVT.

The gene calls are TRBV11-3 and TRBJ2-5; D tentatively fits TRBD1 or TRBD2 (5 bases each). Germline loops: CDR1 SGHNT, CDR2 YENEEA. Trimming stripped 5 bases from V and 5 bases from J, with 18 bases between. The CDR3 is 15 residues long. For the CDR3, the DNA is TGTGCCAGCAGCCTCGGGACCTACTTGGGGGAGACCCAGTACTTC. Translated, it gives CASSLGTYLGETQYF.

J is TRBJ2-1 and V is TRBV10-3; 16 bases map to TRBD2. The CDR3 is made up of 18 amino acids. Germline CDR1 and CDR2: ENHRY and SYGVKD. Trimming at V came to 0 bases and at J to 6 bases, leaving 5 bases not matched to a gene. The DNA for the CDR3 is TGTGCCATCAGTGAGTCTCAGGGACTAGCGGGAGGGACCAATGAGCAGTTCTTC. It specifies CAISESQGLAGGTNEQFF.

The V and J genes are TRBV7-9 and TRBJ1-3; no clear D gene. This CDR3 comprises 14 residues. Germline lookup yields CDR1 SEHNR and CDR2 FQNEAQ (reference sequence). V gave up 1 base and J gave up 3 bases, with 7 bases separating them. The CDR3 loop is CASSLGGFGNTIYF. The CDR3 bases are TGTGCCAGCAGCTTAGGGGGATTTGGAAACACCATATATTTT.

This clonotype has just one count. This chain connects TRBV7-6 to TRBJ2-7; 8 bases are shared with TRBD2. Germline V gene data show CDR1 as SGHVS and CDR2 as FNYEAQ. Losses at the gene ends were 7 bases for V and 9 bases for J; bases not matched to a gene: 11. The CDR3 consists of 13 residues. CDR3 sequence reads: CASNPGGSPGQYF. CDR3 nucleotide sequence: TGTGCCAGCAACCCGGGGGGGTCCCCTGGGCAGTACTTC. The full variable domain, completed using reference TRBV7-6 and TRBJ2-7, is GAGVSQSPRYKVTKRGQDVALRCDPISGHVSLYWYRQALGQGPEFLTYFNYEAQQDKSGLPNDRFSAERPEGSISTLTIQRTEQRDSAMYRCASNPGGSPGQYFGPGTRLTVT.

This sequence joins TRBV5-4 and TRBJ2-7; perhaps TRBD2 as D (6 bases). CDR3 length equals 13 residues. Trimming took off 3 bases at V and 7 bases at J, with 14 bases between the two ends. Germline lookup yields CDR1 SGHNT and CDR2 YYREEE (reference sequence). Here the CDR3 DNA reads TGTGCCAGCAGCTCCAGGGAGGCCGGGGAGCAGTACTTC. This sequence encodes CASSSREAGEQYF.

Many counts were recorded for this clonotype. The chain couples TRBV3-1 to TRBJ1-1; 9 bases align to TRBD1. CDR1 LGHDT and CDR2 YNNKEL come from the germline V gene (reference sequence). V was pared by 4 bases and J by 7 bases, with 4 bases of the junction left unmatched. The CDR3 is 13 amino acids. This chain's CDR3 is CASSLRQGVEAFF. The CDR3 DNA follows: TGTGCCAGCAGCCTTCGACAGGGGGTTGAAGCTTTCTTT.

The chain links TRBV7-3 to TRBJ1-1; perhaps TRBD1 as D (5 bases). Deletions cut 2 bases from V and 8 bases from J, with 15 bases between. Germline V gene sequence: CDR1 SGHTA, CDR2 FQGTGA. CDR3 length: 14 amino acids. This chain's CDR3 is CASSLAGGDREAFF. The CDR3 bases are TGTGCCAGCAGCTTAGCGGGGGGAGATAGAGAAGCTTTCTTT. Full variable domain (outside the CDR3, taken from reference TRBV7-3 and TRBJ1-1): GAGVSQTPSNKVTEKGKYVELRCDPISGHTALYWYRQSLGQGPEFLIYFQGTGAADDSGLPNDRFFAVRPEGSVSTLKIQRTERGDSAVYLCASSLAGGDREAFFGQGTRLTVV.

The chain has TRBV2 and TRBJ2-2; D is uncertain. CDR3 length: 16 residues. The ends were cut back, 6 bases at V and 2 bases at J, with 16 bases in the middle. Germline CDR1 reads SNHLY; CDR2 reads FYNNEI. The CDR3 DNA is TGTGCCAGCAGCCCCGACACACGGTACAACACCGGGGAGCTGTTTTTT. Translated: CASSPDTRYNTGELFF.

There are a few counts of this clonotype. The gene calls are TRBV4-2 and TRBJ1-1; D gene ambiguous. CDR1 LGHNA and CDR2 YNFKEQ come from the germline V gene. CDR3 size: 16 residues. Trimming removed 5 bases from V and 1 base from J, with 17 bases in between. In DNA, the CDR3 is TGTGCCAGCAGCGAAGGAACATGGAATTCGAACACTGAAGCTTTCTTT. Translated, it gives CASSEGTWNSNTEAFF.

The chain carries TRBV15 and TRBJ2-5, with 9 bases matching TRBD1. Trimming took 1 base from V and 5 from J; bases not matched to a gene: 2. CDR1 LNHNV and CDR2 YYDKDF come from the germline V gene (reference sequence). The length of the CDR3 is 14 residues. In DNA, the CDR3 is TGTGCCACCAGCAGAGGGGACAGGGTGGAGACCCAGTACTTC. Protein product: CATSRGDRVETQYF.

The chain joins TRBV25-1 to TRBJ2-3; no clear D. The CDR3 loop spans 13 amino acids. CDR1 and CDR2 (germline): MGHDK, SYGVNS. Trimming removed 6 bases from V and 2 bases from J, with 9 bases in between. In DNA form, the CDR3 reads TGTGCCAGCAGAGAACTGCTCACAGATACGCAGTATTTT. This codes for CASRELLTDTQYF.